This is a list of T cell receptor beta chains from one sample in a study of technical replicates of blood from a few donors. Sequencing used immunoSEQ multiplex PCR; TCRdb keeps in-frame clones, though not all of them. The table shows tens of thousands of clones, with 95% to 97% occurring only once. Sequencing was done on a sample of T cells isolated from PBMCs. The source is a human donor in good health. Each CDR3 is given with its conserved first and last residue. The D gene is left open where the match is weak. Clone size, where shown, is once, few, many, or a class for clones that have expanded.

TRBV5-1,.,TRBJ1-2,TRBD1,CASGQGEYYGYTF,TGCGCCAGCGGGCAGGGGGAATATTATGGCTACACCTTC
TRBV27,.,TRBJ2-5,TRBD1,CASSVGQVRETQYF,TGTGCCAGCAGTGTCGGACAGGTCAGAGAGACCCAGTACTTC
TRBV19,.,TRBJ2-1,.,CASSIRAGPNEQFF,TGTGCCAGTAGTATCCGCGCGGGACCGAATGAGCAGTTCTTC
TRBV5-6,.,TRBJ2-7,.,CASSNLGETYEQYF,TGTGCCAGCAGCAACCTAGGGGAAACCTACGAGCAGTACTTC
TRBV7-2,once,TRBJ2-7,TRBD2,CASSFSAQAGVYEQYF,TGTGCCAGCAGCTTCTCCGCGCAAGCGGGAGTCTACGAGCAGTACTTC
TRBV6-4,.,TRBJ2-3,TRBD2,CASSDSAGGRTDTQYF,TGTGCCAGCAGTGACTCAGCGGGAGGGAGGACAGATACGCAGTATTTT
TRBV7-6,.,TRBJ2-7,.,CASSLGVGGTYEQYF,TGTGCCAGCAGCCTAGGCGTGGGGGGTACCTACGAGCAGTACTTC
TRBV30,.,TRBJ1-3,TRBD1,CAWSVLGGASGNTIYF,TGTGCCTGGAGTGTATTAGGGGGCGCCTCTGGAAACACCATATATTTT
TRBV7-2,.,TRBJ2-3,TRBD2,CASTSTGTITDTQYF,TGTGCCAGCACCTCGACCGGGACTATCACAGATACGCAGTATTTT
TRBV10-3,.,TRBJ2-1,.,CAISGSGDNEQFF,TGTGCCATCAGTGGGTCAGGGGACAATGAGCAGTTCTTC
TRBV2,once,TRBJ2-3,.,CASSDTYTDTQYF,TGTGCCAGCAGTGACACCTACACAGATACGCAGTATTTT
TRBV7-9,.,TRBJ2-1,.,CASSSYSSYNEQFF,TGTGCCAGCAGCTCTTACAGCTCCTACAATGAGCAGTTCTTC
TRBV7-9,.,TRBJ1-1,.,CASSLVVNTEAFF,TGTGCCAGCAGCTTAGTCGTGAACACTGAAGCTTTCTTT